This TCR beta chain derives from a study of blood T cells in healthy people across ages. This CDR3 comprises 15 residues. CDR1 and CDR2 (germline): SGDLS, YYNGEE. With 3 bases clipped from V and 0 bases from J, the junction kept 5 bases outside the gene matches. The individuals who served as donors were healthy Caucasians living in Russia, aged roughly 6 to 95. Donors each provided around 10 milliliters of peripheral blood. General study results and limits: Older age coincided with a roughly linear decline in TCR beta diversity per million T cells. Strong correlation was found linking TCR beta diversity to naive T cell percentage.

A J-beta primer mix and a sample-barcoded 5' primer were used in a second PCR of roughly 6 to 11 cycles. TCRdb re-called the 5' RACE reads through MiXCR, storing one row per CDR3 protein. The data show about a million distinct CDR3 sequences, 40% to 60% seen once. A single count supports this clonotype. Its specificity is not known. The receptor was derived from a man between 25 and 39 years old in good health. The chain couples TRBV9 to TRBJ2-5; 7 bases map to TRBD1. Sequencing was carried out using blood. As DNA, the CDR3 is TGTGCCAGCAGCGAAGGGGACAGAGACCAAGAGACCCAGTACTTC. It yields the protein CASSEGDRDQETQYF.